This T cell receptor (beta chain) was recovered during a study of blood T cell repertoires in COVID-19. Overall study: Samples of COVID-19 (acute and convalescent) were obtained from the United States, Italy and Spain.

The junction had 4 bases not matched to a gene; V was cut back by 6 bases and J by 0 bases. The CDR3 consists of 15 residues. Germline V gene sequence: CDR1 MNHEY, CDR2 SVGAGI. Original analysis: Reference gene primer amplification gave nucleated cell count estimates. TCRdb's table, derived via immunoSEQ multiplex PCR, lists solely in-frame clones and lacks some. V, J and clone size were drawn from that table, and D and trimming were deduced from the DNA. This sample has 34,000 or so clones; about 80% occur once, and the top ten carry over 30%. V and J are TRBV6-5 and TRBJ2-1; 8 bases agree with TRBD2. The clonotype originates from an elderly man with acute or convalescent COVID-19. The sample comprised peripheral blood. The CDR3 loop is CASRKSGSSYNEQFF. The DNA of the CDR3 is TGTGCCAGCAGGAAGAGCGGGAGCTCCTACAATGAGCAGTTCTTC.